These 7 T cell receptor beta chains were sequenced from one sample in a study of blood T cell repertoires in COVID-19. Clones were sequenced by immunoSEQ multiplex PCR, and TCRdb holds only the in-frame ones, with some missing. This table has 150,000 to 200,000 clones, about 86% appearing once. Sequencing was done on a sample of peripheral blood. These TCRs come from a human donor with acute or convalescent COVID-19. The donor label of this sample is uncertain.

The gene calls are TRBV19 and TRBJ1-3; 9 bases agree with TRBD1. Germline V gene data show CDR1 as LNHDA and CDR2 as SQIVND (reference sequence). CDR3 length: 16 amino acids. V lost 3 bases and J lost 0; bases outside the gene matches: 3. In DNA, the CDR3 is TGTGCCAGTAGTATCGGGACAGGGAGCTCTGGAAACACCATATATTTT. It specifies CASSIGTGSSGNTIYF.

The gene calls are TRBV11-1 and TRBJ1-6; D gene unclear. The CDR3 sequence is 14 residues long. Germline V CDR1 and CDR2: SGHAT, FQDESV (reference sequence). Trimming took 3 bases from V and 11 from J, leaving 14 bases between them. The CDR3 reads CASSFRGEEAPLHF. In nucleotides, the CDR3 is TGTGCCAGCAGCTTTCGGGGTGAGGAGGCACCCCTCCACTTT.

The V gene is TRBV7-3, the J gene TRBJ2-3, with D maybe TRBD2 (6 bases). CDR1 SGHTA and CDR2 FQGTGA come from the germline V gene. CDR3 length equals 15 residues. V was pared by 6 bases and J by 2 bases, with 15 bases between. The CDR3: CASRAEGTPTDTQYF. Written as DNA, the CDR3 is TGTGCCAGCAGAGCCGAAGGGACTCCCACAGATACGCAGTATTTT.

In its sample, this clone was seen a few times. This chain links TRBV5-1 with TRBJ2-6; 13 nucleotides align to TRBD2. From germline, CDR1 is SGHRS and CDR2 YFSETQ. This CDR3 is built from 19 residues. V trimming: 4 bases; J trimming: 1 base; junction bases outside the gene matches: 8. CDR3: CASSPRGTSGASGANVLTF. The CDR3, as DNA: TGCGCCAGCAGCCCACGAGGGACTAGCGGGGCTTCTGGGGCCAACGTCCTGACTTTC.

This clone was observed a handful of times. The gene calls are TRBV7-8 and TRBJ1-3; possible D gene TRBD1, 6 bases. Germline CDR1 and CDR2: SGHVS and FQNEAQ. V dropped 5 bases and J dropped 0 bases, with 17 bases sitting between them. CDR3 length: 17 residues. DNA of the CDR3: TGTGCCAGCAGCAGGCGCGCCGGGACAAACTCTGGAAACACCATATATTTT. It specifies CASSRRAGTNSGNTIYF.

This chain connects TRBV5-1 to TRBJ2-7, with D possibly matching TRBD2 (5 bases). Between the trimmed V and J ends, which lost 1 base and 3 bases, there was a span of 17 bases. CDR1 is SGHRS, CDR2 YFSETQ, per germline. This CDR3 spans 16 amino acids. The CDR3 reads CASSLTSRAGGYEQYF. DNA for the CDR3: TGCGCCAGCAGCTTGACCTCTAGGGCCGGAGGCTACGAGCAGTACTTC.

The genes are TRBV28 and TRBJ1-6; D may be TRBD1 (6 bases). V was shortened by 2 bases and J by 9 bases, with 14 bases between the two germline ends. This CDR3 is 15 amino acids long. Per the germline V gene, CDR1 is MDHEN and CDR2 is SYDVKM. CDR3 in amino acids: CASSLDWGGGSPLHF. CDR3 nucleotide sequence: TGTGCCAGCAGTTTAGATTGGGGGGGCGGTTCACCCCTCCACTTT.